This T cell receptor (beta chain) was recorded in a study of siplizumab effects on memory and regulatory T cells. The CDR3 runs to 15 residues. Germline values: CDR1 SGHRS, CDR2 YFSETQ. Trimming pared 0 bases from V and 4 bases from J, leaving 11 bases between. The method was immunoSEQ multiplex PCR; TCRdb's version includes in-frame clones alone and lacks a portion of them. The sample lists about 94,000 clones, nearly 95% occurring once. Sequencing was performed on non-Treg CD4+ T cells sorted from blood. This sequence joins TRBV5-1 and TRBJ1-5; possible D gene TRBD1, 5 bases. This clonotype was sampled from a human donor in good health. CDR3 sequence: CASSLGQGGNQPQHF. DNA for the CDR3: TGCGCCAGCAGCTTGGGGCAGGGAGGGAATCAGCCCCAGCATTTT. Full variable domain (rest looked up from reference TRBV5-1 and TRBJ1-5): KAGVTQTPRYLIKTRGQQVTLSCSPISGHRSVSWYQQTPGQGLQFLFEYFSETQRNKGNFPGRFSGRQFSNSRSEMNVSTLELGDSALYLCASSLGQGGNQPQHFGDGTRLSIL.